This T cell receptor beta chain originates from a study of CD8 T cells in Susac syndrome. Germline V gene sequence: CDR1 GTSNPN, CDR2 SVGIG (reference sequence). CDR3 length equals 14 residues. J was trimmed by 2 bases and V by 4 bases; bases with no gene match: 8. It was with random hexamers that 0.5 to 1 ug RNA was reverse transcribed. MiXCR, applied by TCRdb to the immunoSEQ multiplex PCR reads, yields one record per CDR3 protein. In the table there are about 400,000 distinct CDR3 sequences, around 85% of which are singletons. Specimen: CD8+ T cells from PBMCs. This chain joins TRBV30 and TRBJ2-7, with TRBD1 matching 7 bases. The sequence came from a human donor with multiple sclerosis. This chain's CDR3 is CAWIPGQTPYEQYF. CDR3 DNA: TGTGCCTGGATCCCGGGACAGACACCCTACGAGCAGTACTTC.